The entry that follows covers one TCR beta chain sequence. Its antigen is as yet unknown. This CDR3 comprises 13 residues. The trim removed 4 bases at V and 9 bases at J, leaving 4 bases unmatched. Germline V lookup: CDR1 SGHAT, CDR2 FQDESV (reference sequence). This entry comes from a study of cytomegalovirus exposure and HLA in healthy donors. The PCR contained 60 Vbeta and 13 Jbeta primers. Method: immunoSEQ multiplex PCR; TCRdb's copy keeps in-frame clones and lacks some. The table lists 150,000 to 200,000 clones, just over 75% of them singletons. Whole-study findings and limits: A previous analysis found most TCR beta V segments productive roughly 87% or roughly 30% of the time. When analyzed later, the rates of TCR association showed variation by HLA locus, with DRB1 the most and HLA-C the fewest.

Sample: PBMCs. The origin of this receptor is a woman between 35 and 50 years old in good health and CMV-seronegative. The gene calls are TRBV11-1 and TRBJ2-1; 9 bases fit TRBD2. The CDR3 loop reads CASSSGLAGEQFF. In DNA, the CDR3 is TGTGCCAGCAGCTCGGGACTAGCTGGTGAGCAGTTCTTC. The complete variable domain, with remaining parts taken from reference TRBV11-1 and TRBJ2-1, reads EAEVAQSPRYKITEKSQAVAFWCDPISGHATLYWYRQILGQGPELLVQFQDESVVDDSQLPKDRFSAERLKGVDSTLKIQPAELGDSAMYLCASSSGLAGEQFFGPGTRLTVL.